These 11 T cell receptor beta chains originate from one sample sequenced in a study of T cell changes during pregnancy in multiple sclerosis. Libraries were prepared by immunoSEQ multiplex PCR; TCRdb keeps only in-frame clonotypes and omits some of them. The data show some 57,000 clones, 85% to 90% seen once. Sequencing used peripheral blood, obtained in the first trimester of pregnancy. Receptors originate from a female donor in good health, enrolled as a control in a pregnancy study.

The chain uses TRBV7-8 and TRBJ1-2; a possible D gene is TRBD1 (5 bases). The germline V gene has CDR1 SGHVS and CDR2 FQNEAQ. The CDR3 spans 14 residues. The V end was cut by 1 base, the J end by 2 bases, with 8 bases between. The CDR3 DNA sequence: TGTGCCAGCAGCTTAGAGACAGTAAACTATGGCTACACCTTC. Translation gives CASSLETVNYGYTF.

The rearrangement uses TRBV14 and TRBJ2-3; D perhaps matches TRBD2 (7 bases). Germline V gene data show CDR1 as SGHDN and CDR2 as FVKESK. The CDR3 length is 16 residues. Trimming cost V 2 bases and J 6 bases, with 18 bases left between them. The CDR3 here is CASSQLIGGLTDTQYF. CDR3 nucleotide sequence: TGTGCCAGCAGCCAATTAATCGGGGGGCTAACTGATACGCAGTATTTT.

V usage is TRBV2 and J usage is TRBJ1-4, with TRBD1 as a possible D gene (6 bases). Trimming pared 5 bases from V and 8 bases from J, leaving 18 bases between. This CDR3 is built from 15 residues. CDR1 and CDR2 (germline): SNHLY, FYNNEI. The DNA of the CDR3 is TGTGCCAGCAGTCTCGGCGGGGGGCGCGAAGAAAAACTGTTTTTT. Protein sequence: CASSLGGGREEKLFF. Full variable domain (outside the CDR3, taken from reference TRBV2 and TRBJ1-4): EPEVTQTPSHQVTQMGQEVILRCVPISNHLYFYWYRQILGQKVEFLVSFYNNEISEKSEIFDDQFSVERPDGSNFTLKIRSTKLEDSAMYFCASSLGGGREEKLFFGSGTQLSVL.

V usage is TRBV4-2 and J usage is TRBJ2-3, with TRBD2 matching 7 bases. V trimming: 1 base; J trimming: 3 bases; junction bases outside the gene matches: 1. The CDR3 runs to 14 residues. In germline, CDR1 is LGHNA, CDR2 YNFKEQ. The CDR3 DNA is TGTGCCAGCAGCCAAGGACTAGCAACAGATACGCAGTATTTT. Its protein is CASSQGLATDTQYF.

The chain recombines TRBV11-2 with TRBJ2-1; D unresolved. CDR3 length: 13 residues. Germline V gene data show CDR1 as SGHAT and CDR2 as FQNNGV. The V end lost 1 base, the J end lost 3 bases, and 4 bases lay between the germline ends. The CDR3 reads CASSLGGYNEQFF. The CDR3 DNA reads as TGTGCCAGCAGCTTAGGAGGCTACAATGAGCAGTTCTTC.

This clone occurred once. The genes are TRBV4-2 and TRBJ2-1; 8 nucleotides match TRBD2. The CDR3 length is 16 residues. Germline V gives CDR1 LGHNA, CDR2 YNFKEQ. V lost 5 bases, J lost 8 bases, and 14 bases stayed unmatched. CDR3 region: CASSKGGGGTGDEQFF. CDR3 coding DNA: TGTGCCAGCAGCAAAGGCGGCGGGGGGACGGGTGATGAGCAGTTCTTC.

CDR3 sequence: CAWRGGSTDTQYF. CDR3 bases: TGTGCCTGGAGAGGAGGTAGCACAGATACGCAGTATTTT. The chain recombines TRBV30 with TRBJ2-3; possibly TRBD2 for D (5 bases). Deletions cut 3 bases from V and 0 bases from J, with 7 bases between. This CDR3 is built from 13 residues. Germline assignment: CDR1 GTSNPN and CDR2 SVGIG (reference sequence).

V and J are TRBV7-6 and TRBJ1-3; D is undetermined. Trimming left V 5 bases short and J 0 bases short, with 17 bases between. CDR1 and CDR2 from the germline V gene are SGHVS and FNYEAQ. The CDR3 sequence is 17 residues long. CDR3: CASSPLLITSSGNTIYF. The CDR3 nucleotides read TGTGCCAGCAGCCCCCTCCTGATTACCAGCTCTGGAAACACCATATATTTT.

The chain recombines TRBV27 with TRBJ1-3; D gene unclear. Germline CDR1 is MNHEY and CDR2 is SMNVEV (reference sequence). Trimming left V 6 bases short and J 4 bases short, with 13 bases between. The CDR3 sequence is 14 residues long. The CDR3 sequence: CASRGRMNGNTIYF. DNA of the CDR3: TGTGCCAGCAGGGGGAGGATGAACGGAAACACCATATATTTT.

The gene calls are TRBV7-2 and TRBJ2-3, with D possibly being TRBD2 (5 bases). V lost 4 bases and J 3 bases, leaving 11 bases between the germline ends. The V gene's germline CDR1 is SGHTA and CDR2 FQGNSA. The CDR3 runs 14 residues. CDR3 bases: TGTGCCAGCAGCTGGAGCGGCGGAACAGATACGCAGTATTTT. Protein product: CASSWSGGTDTQYF.

The V and J genes are TRBV6-6 and TRBJ1-2, with TRBD1 as a possible D gene (6 bases). Germline CDR1 and CDR2: MNHNY and SVGAGI (reference sequence). Between the trimmed V and J ends, which lost 2 bases and 5 bases, there was a span of 15 bases. The CDR3 is made up of 15 amino acids. CDR3 coding DNA: TGTGCCAGCAGTTACGGGGACACGGTGACGTATGGCTACACCTTC. Translating it yields CASSYGDTVTYGYTF.